This entry describes one TCR beta chain. The data were obtained in a study of cytomegalovirus exposure and HLA in healthy donors. Germline CDR1 MGHRA, CDR2 YSYEKL. V dropped 0 bases and J dropped 2; count of bases not matched to a gene: 0. CDR3 length: 14 residues. The repertoire was sequenced with immunoSEQ multiplex PCR; TCRdb's copy has only in-frame clones and lacks some. The data show 150,000 to 200,000 clones, approximately 82% seen once. The specimen was PBMCs. The chain couples TRBV4-1 to TRBJ2-7; 8 bases align to TRBD2. The origin of this receptor is a woman aged 30 to 39 in good health and CMV-seropositive. The chain's CDR3 is CASSQEREAYEQYF. The DNA for the CDR3 is TGCGCCAGCAGCCAAGAGCGGGAGGCCTACGAGCAGTACTTC.